The 9 T cell receptor beta chains given below trace back to one sample, sequenced in a study of blood T cells in healthy people across ages. Primers used in a second PCR of about 7 to 11 cycles were a sample-barcoded 5' primer and a J-beta primer mix. MiXCR, applied by TCRdb to the 5' RACE reads, yields one record per CDR3 protein. The table lists 1.5 million to 2 million distinct CDR3 sequences, around 36% of them singletons. Sequenced sample: blood. These receptors were taken from a woman aged 25 to 45 in good health.

V and J are TRBV23-1 and TRBJ2-7; 7 nucleotides align to TRBD1. TRBV23-1 is an open reading frame whose function is uncertain. Trimming took 8 bases from V and 6 from J; bases not matched to a gene: 13. This CDR3 spans 14 amino acids. CDR3 sequence reads: CASPRRGQWAEQYF. The CDR3 DNA sequence: TGCGCCAGCCCACGAAGGGGACAGTGGGCCGAGCAGTACTTC.

The rearrangement links TRBV4-2 to TRBJ1-2; a possible D gene is TRBD1 (6 bases). Trimming shortened V by 3 bases and J by 13 bases, and 15 bases separated the two germline ends. The CDR3 contains 12 residues. The germline V gene has CDR1 LGHNA and CDR2 YNFKEQ. CDR3 bases: TGTGCCAGCAGCCAGGTCTACAGGGAGACCACCTTC. Protein: CASSQVYRETTF.

This chain connects TRBV7-9 to TRBJ1-2; no definite D call. V lost 3 bases and J lost 4, with 12 bases in between. The CDR3 is 14 residues long. CDR1 SEHNR and CDR2 FQNEAQ come from the germline V gene (reference sequence). The CDR3 is CASSLIQAIYGYTF. CDR3 sequence (DNA): TGTGCCAGCAGCTTGATTCAGGCCATCTATGGCTACACCTTC.

In its sample, this clonotype was seen a few times. The genes are TRBV10-2 and TRBJ2-1, with 14 bases aligning to TRBD2. This CDR3 has 14 residues. Germline trimming cut 7 bases from V and 6 bases from J; bases unmatched to any gene: 2. Germline CDR1 reads WSHSY; CDR2 reads SAAADI. The CDR3 DNA reads TGCGCCAGCACGGGACTAGCGGGAGCCAATGAGCAGTTCTTC. This codes for CASTGLAGANEQFF.

This clonotype has just a few counts. The chain joins TRBV20-1 to TRBJ2-3, with TRBD2 matching over 8 bases. Germline loops: CDR1 DFQATT, CDR2 SNEGSKA (reference sequence). Losses at the gene ends were 2 bases for V and 4 bases for J; bases not matched to a gene: 8. The CDR3 runs 15 residues. CDR3 loop: CSARTLAGGPDTQYF. The CDR3 region has the DNA TGCAGTGCTAGAACGCTAGCGGGCGGCCCAGATACGCAGTATTTT.

This clonotype was observed many times. The rearrangement joins TRBV20-1 to TRBJ2-1; D might be TRBD2 (7 bases). CDR1 is DFQATT and CDR2 is SNEGSKA in the germline V gene (reference sequence). The V and J ends lost 0 bases and 7 bases respectively, with 10 bases between them. The CDR3 has 13 residues. In DNA, the CDR3 is TGCAGTGCTAGAGAAGGGGGGGTGAATGAGCAGTTCTTC. It encodes CSAREGGVNEQFF.

The genes are TRBV11-2 and TRBJ2-7; 9 bases align to TRBD1. The CDR3 totals 15 residues. Germline values: CDR1 SGHAT, CDR2 FQNNGV. V dropped 6 bases and J dropped 3; count of bases not matched to a gene: 9. The CDR3 DNA sequence: TGTGCCAGCAGTTTTCTTGACAGGGGGGGCTACGAGCAGTACTTC. Amino acids: CASSFLDRGGYEQYF.

This sequence joins TRBV7-2 and TRBJ2-3; 10 nucleotides line up with TRBD2. This CDR3 spans 14 amino acids. V shed 5 bases and J 6 bases; nucleotides not matched to a gene: 5. The germline V gene has CDR1 SGHTA and CDR2 FQGNSA. The CDR3 loop is CASSTSGGADTQYF. CDR3 DNA sequence: TGTGCCAGCAGCACGAGCGGGGGGGCGGATACGCAGTATTTT.

This clonotype was detected a few times. This sequence joins TRBV6-9 and TRBJ1-2; D not resolved. This CDR3 spans 10 amino acids. Looked up from germline, CDR1 is MNHGY and CDR2 is SVAAGI. Deletions cut 3 bases from V and 8 bases from J, with 4 bases between. DNA for the CDR3: TGTGCCAGCAGTTACGAAGGCTACACCTTC. This encodes CASSYEGYTF.